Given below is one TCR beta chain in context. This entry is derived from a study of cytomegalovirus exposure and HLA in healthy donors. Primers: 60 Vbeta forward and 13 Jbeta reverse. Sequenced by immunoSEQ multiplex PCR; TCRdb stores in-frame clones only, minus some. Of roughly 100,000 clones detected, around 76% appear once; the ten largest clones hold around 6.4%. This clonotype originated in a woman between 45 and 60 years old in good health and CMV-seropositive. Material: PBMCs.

DNA for the CDR3: TGTGCCAGCAGCGTAGCGGGGGGGGAGACTGAAGCTTTCTTT. Its translation is CASSVAGGETEAFF. The chain joins TRBV9 to TRBJ1-1; the D gene is possibly TRBD1 (5 bases). Trimming stripped 0 bases from V and 5 bases from J, with 11 bases between. The germline gives CDR1 SGDLS, CDR2 YYNGEE. This CDR3 is built from 14 residues.